The clone carrying this T cell receptor beta chain was counted between two and nine times. Antigen unknown. This sample is part of a study of T cell responses to AZD1222 COVID-19 vaccine. Study-wide findings and caveats: Among vaccine-associated CD4 TCRs, coverage spanned spike, with dominance at 160-218 and 743-854.

V lost 5 bases and J 5 bases, leaving 18 bases between the germline ends. The CDR3 runs 15 residues. The germline V gene has CDR1 SGHTA and CDR2 FQGNSA. Some clones are missing from TCRdb's copy, which holds only in-frame ones; the method was immunoSEQ multiplex PCR. The table lists 100,000 to 150,000 clones, 85% to 95% of them singletons, with 4.5% to 6% in the top ten. This TCR was recovered from an adult who received the AZD1222 COVID-19 vaccine. Specimen: peripheral blood, collected 28 days after the second AZD1222 dose. The chain links TRBV7-2 to TRBJ1-2; tentatively, D is TRBD1 (5 bases). DNA of the CDR3: TGTGCCAGCAGCCTTGGGAGTATGGGGGGATATGGCTACACCTTC. It is translated as CASSLGSMGGYGYTF. The full variable domain, completed using reference TRBV7-2 and TRBJ1-2, is GAGVSQSPSNKVTEKGKDVELRCDPISGHTALYWYRQSLGQGLEFLIYFQGNSAPDKSGLPSDRFSAERTGGSVSTLTIQRTQQEDSAVYLCASSLGSMGGYGYTFGSGTRLTVV.